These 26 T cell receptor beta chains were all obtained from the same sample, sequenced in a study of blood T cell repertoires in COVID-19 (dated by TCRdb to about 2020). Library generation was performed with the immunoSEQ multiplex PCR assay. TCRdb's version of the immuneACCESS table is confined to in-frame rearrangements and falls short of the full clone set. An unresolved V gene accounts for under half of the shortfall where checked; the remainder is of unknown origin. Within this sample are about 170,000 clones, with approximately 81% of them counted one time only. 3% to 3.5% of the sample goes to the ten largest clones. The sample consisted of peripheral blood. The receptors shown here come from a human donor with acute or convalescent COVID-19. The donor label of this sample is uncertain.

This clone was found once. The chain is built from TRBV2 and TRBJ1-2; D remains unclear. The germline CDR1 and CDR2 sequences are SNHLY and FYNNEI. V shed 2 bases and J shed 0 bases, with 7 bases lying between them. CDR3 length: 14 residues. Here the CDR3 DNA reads TGTGCCAGCAGTGAACGGGGAACTAACTATGGCTACACCTTC. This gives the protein CASSERGTNYGYTF.

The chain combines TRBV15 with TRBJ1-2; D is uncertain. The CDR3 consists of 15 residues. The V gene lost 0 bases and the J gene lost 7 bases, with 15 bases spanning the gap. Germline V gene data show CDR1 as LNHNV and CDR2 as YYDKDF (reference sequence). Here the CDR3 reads CATSRDNRQKAGYTF. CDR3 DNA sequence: TGTGCCACCAGCAGAGATAACAGACAAAAAGCTGGCTACACCTTC.

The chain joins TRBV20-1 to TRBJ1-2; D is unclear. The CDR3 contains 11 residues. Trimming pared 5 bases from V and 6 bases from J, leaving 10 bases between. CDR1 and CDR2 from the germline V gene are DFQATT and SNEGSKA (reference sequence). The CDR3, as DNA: TGCAGTGCTCCTCCCCCGGATGGCTACACCTTC. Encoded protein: CSAPPPDGYTF.

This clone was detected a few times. The CDR3 bases are TGTGCCAGCAGTTCACTTCTCCAGGGGTTAAGATCCTACGAGCAGTACTTC. Its translation: CASSSLLQGLRSYEQYF. The chain couples TRBV27 to TRBJ2-7; possible D gene TRBD1, 6 bases. Germline CDR1 reads MNHEY; CDR2 reads SMNVEV (reference sequence). There are 17 residues in the CDR3. The ends were cut back, 4 bases at V and 1 base at J, with 20 bases in the middle.

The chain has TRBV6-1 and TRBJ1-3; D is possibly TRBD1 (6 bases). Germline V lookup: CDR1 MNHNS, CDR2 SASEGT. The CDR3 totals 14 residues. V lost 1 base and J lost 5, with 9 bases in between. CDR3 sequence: CASSEVRGRNTIYF. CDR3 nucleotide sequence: TGTGCCAGCAGTGAAGTCAGGGGCCGAAACACCATATATTTT.

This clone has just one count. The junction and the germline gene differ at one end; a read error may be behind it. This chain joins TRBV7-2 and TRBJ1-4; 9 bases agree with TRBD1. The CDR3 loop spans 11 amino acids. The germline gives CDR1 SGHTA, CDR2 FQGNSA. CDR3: CASSLRDRVVF. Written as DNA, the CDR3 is TGTGCCAGCAGCTTACGGGACAGGGTAGTTTTT.

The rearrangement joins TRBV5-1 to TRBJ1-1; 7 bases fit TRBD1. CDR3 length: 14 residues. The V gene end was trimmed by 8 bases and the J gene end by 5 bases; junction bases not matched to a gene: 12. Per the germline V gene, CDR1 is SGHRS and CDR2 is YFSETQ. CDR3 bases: TGCGCCAGTGGACCCGGACAGGTATCTACTGAAGCTTTCTTT. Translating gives CASGPGQVSTEAFF. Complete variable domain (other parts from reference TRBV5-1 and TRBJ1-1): KAGVTQTPRYLIKTRGQQVTLSCSPISGHRSVSWYQQTPGQGLQFLFEYFSETQRNKGNFPGRFSGRQFSNSRSEMNVSTLELGDSALYLCASGPGQVSTEAFFGQGTRLTVV.

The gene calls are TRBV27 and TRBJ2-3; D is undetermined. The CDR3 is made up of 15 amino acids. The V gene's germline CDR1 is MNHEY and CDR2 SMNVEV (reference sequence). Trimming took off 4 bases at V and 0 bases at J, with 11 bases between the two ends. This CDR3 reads CASSSRLPSTDTQYF. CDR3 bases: TGTGCCAGCAGTTCGCGACTCCCTAGCACAGATACGCAGTATTTT.

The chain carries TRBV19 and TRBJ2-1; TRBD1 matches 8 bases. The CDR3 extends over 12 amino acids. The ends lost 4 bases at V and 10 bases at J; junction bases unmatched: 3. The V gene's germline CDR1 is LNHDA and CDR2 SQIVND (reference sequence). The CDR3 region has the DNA TGTGCCAGTAGTAGAGGGGACAGGGAGCAGTTCTTC. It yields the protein CASSRGDREQFF.

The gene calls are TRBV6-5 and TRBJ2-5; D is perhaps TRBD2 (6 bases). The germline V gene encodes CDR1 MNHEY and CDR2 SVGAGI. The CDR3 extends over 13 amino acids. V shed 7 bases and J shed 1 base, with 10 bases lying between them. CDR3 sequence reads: CASKRGGQETQYF. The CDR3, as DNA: TGTGCCAGCAAGAGGGGAGGCCAAGAGACCCAGTACTTC.

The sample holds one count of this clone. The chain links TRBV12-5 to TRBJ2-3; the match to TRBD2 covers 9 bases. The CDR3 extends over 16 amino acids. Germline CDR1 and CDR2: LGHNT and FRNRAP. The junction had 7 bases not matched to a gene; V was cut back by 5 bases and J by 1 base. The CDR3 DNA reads TGTGCTAGTGGTCTCCTCGGCGGGGGGGGCACAGATACGCAGTATTTT. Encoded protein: CASGLLGGGGTDTQYF.

Here the CDR3 reads CASSILDPPEQFF. The CDR3 DNA sequence: TGTGCCAGTAGTATACTAGATCCCCCTGAGCAGTTCTTC. The chain links TRBV19 to TRBJ2-1; no firm D call. Germline loops: CDR1 LNHDA, CDR2 SQIVND (reference sequence). The CDR3 is 13 residues long. The ends were cut back, 2 bases at V and 9 bases at J, with 11 bases in the middle.

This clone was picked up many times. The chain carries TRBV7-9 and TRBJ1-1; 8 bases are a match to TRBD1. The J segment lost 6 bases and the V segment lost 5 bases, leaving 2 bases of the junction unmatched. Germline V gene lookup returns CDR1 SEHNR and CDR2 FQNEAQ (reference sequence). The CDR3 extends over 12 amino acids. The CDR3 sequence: CASSRTGSEAFF. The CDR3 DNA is TGTGCCAGCAGCCGGACAGGGTCTGAAGCTTTCTTT. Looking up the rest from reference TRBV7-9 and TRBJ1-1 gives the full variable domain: DTGVSQNPRHKITKRGQNVTFRCDPISEHNRLYWYRQTLGQGPEFLTYFQNEAQLEKSRLLSDRFSAERPKGSFSTLEIQRTEQGDSAMYLCASSRTGSEAFFGQGTRLTVV.

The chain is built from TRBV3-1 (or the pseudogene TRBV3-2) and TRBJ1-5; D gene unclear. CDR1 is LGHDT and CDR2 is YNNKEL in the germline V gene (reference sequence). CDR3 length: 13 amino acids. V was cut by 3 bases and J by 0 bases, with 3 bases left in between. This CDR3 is CASSHSSNQPQHF. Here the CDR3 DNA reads TGTGCCAGCAGCCATAGTAGCAATCAGCCCCAGCATTTT.

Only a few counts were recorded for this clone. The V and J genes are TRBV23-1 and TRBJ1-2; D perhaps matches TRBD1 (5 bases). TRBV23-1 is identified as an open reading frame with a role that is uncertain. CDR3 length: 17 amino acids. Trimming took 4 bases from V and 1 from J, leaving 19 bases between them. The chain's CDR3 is CASSRKGTVLSNYGYTF. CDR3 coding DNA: TGCGCCAGCAGTCGGAAAGGGACTGTTTTAAGTAACTATGGCTACACCTTC.

In DNA, the CDR3 is TGTGCCAGCTCAGCTGCCACGGGGAACACTGAAGCTTTCTTT. The encoded protein is CASSAATGNTEAFF. The rearrangement joins TRBV18 to TRBJ1-1; D unclear. CDR1 and CDR2 (germline): KGHSH, LQKENI. The V and J ends lost 5 bases and 1 base respectively, with 11 bases between them. The CDR3 is made up of 14 amino acids. The entire variable domain, with the rest obtained from reference TRBV18 and TRBJ1-1, is as follows: NAGVMQNPRHLVRRRGQEARLRCSPMKGHSHVYWYRQLPEEGLKFMVYLQKENIIDESGMPKERFSAEFPKEGPSILRIQQVVRGDSAAYFCASSAATGNTEAFFGQGTRLTVV.

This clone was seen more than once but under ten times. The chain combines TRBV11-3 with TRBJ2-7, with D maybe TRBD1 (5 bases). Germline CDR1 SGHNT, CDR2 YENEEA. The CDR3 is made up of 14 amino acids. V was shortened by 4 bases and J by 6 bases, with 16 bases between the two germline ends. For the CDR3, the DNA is TGTGCCAGCAGCTCTTTCCCAGGGTCCCTCGAGCAGTACTTC. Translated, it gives CASSSFPGSLEQYF.

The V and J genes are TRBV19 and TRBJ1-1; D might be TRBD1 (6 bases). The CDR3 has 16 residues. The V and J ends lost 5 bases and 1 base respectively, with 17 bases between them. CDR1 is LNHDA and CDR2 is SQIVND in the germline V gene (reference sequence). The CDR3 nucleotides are TGTGCCAGTAGTTACGGCAGGGGAGGGAGGAACACTGAAGCTTTCTTT. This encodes CASSYGRGGRNTEAFF.

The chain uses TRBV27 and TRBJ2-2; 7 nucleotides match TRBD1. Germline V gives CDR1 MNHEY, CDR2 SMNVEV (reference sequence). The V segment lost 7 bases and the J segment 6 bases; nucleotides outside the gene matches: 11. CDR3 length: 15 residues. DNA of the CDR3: TGTGCCAGCACCCTTATCGCCAGGGGGTCCGGGGAGCTGTTTTTT. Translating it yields CASTLIARGSGELFF.

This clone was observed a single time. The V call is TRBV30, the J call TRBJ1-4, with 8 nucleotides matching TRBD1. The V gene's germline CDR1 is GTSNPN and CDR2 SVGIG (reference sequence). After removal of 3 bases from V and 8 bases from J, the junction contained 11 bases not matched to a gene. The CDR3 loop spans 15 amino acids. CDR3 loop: CAWRSRTGFGEKLFF. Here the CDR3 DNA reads TGTGCCTGGAGATCCAGGACAGGGTTTGGGGAAAAACTGTTTTTT.

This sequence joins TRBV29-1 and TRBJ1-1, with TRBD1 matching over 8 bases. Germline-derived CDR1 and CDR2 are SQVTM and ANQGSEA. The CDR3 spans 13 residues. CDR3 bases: TGCACCGTGGACAGGGCGATGAACACTGAAGCTTTCTTT. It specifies CTVDRAMNTEAFF.

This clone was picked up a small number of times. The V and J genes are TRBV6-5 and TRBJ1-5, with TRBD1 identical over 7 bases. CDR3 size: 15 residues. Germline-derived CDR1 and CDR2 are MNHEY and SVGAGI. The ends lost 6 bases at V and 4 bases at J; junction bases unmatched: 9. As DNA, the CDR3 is TGTGCCAGCAGCTCCGGGACAGTAGGGAATCAGCCCCAGCATTTT. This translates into CASSSGTVGNQPQHF.

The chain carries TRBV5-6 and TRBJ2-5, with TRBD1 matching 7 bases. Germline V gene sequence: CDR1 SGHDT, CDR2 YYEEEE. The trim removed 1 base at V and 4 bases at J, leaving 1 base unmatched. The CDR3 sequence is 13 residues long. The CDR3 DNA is TGTGCCAGCAGCTTGCACAGGGGAGAGACCCAGTACTTC. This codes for CASSLHRGETQYF.

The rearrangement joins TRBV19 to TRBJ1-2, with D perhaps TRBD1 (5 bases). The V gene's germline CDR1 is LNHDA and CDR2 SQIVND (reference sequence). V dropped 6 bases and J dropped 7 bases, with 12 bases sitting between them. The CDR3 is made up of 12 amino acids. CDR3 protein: CASRAGFLGYTF. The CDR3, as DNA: TGTGCCAGTAGAGCAGGGTTCCTTGGCTACACCTTC.

CDR3 sequence (DNA): TGTGCCAGCAGTTACTACAGGGGACCCAACACTGAAGCTTTCTTT. Its translation is CASSYYRGPNTEAFF. The chain employs TRBV6-5 and TRBJ1-1; 7 bases agree with TRBD1. CDR1 MNHEY and CDR2 SVGAGI come from the germline V gene. The CDR3 has 15 amino acids. The junction had 4 bases not matched to a gene; V was cut back by 1 base and J by 2 bases.

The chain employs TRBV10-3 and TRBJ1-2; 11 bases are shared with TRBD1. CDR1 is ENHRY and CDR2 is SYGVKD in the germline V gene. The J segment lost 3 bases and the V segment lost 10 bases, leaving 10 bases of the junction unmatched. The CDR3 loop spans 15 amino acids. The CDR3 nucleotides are TGTGCCACCTCAAATCAGGGACAGGGGGACTATGGCTACACCTTC. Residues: CATSNQGQGDYGYTF.